This T cell receptor beta chain was sequenced during a study of OX40 agonist ivuxolimab in advanced cancers. Study-wide context: People who had prior anti-PD-1, anti-PD-L1 or anti-CTLA-4 therapy could take part, and roughly 44% had some.

There are 15 residues in the CDR3. In germline, CDR1 is MNHNS, CDR2 SASEGT. With 6 bases clipped from V and 4 bases from J, the junction kept 6 bases outside the gene matches. On this clone: What it recognizes is unknown.

Study results and caveats: Mean expanded clone counts were higher in CD8+ than CD4+ T cells.

TCRdb's table, derived via immunoSEQ multiplex PCR, lists solely in-frame clones and lacks some. The data show roughly 70,000 clones, around 85% seen once. The TCR originated in an adult with an advanced solid tumor such as melanoma, head and neck, liver or kidney cancer. This chain uses TRBV6-1 with TRBJ1-4; 9 bases are a match to TRBD1. The sample consisted of CD4+ or CD8+ T cells sorted from blood, taken in a trial of the OX40 agonist ivuxolimab. In nucleotides, the CDR3 is TGTGCCAGCAGACTAAAGGGACAGGGTAATGAAAAACTGTTTTTT. Translated: CASRLKGQGNEKLFF.